This entry lists 21 T cell receptor beta chains sequenced from one sample in a study of response to subunit inactivated influenza vaccine. From the RT-PCR reads, TCRdb called clonotypes with MiXCR, one entry per CDR3 protein. The sample holds 200,000 to 300,000 distinct CDR3 sequences, 10% to 15% seen once. The sequencing used non-naive T cells sorted from PBMCs, collected less than 15 days before vaccination. Every receptor here comes from a man aged 50 or older who received an inactivated influenza vaccine.

J is TRBJ1-2 and V is TRBV5-6, with TRBD1 identical over 7 bases. V was pared by 3 bases and J by 7 bases, with 6 bases of the junction left unmatched. The CDR3 consists of 13 residues. CDR1 is SGHDT and CDR2 is YYEEEE in the germline V gene. This chain's CDR3 is CASSYRGFAGYTF. The CDR3 coding sequence is TGTGCCAGCAGCTACAGGGGATTTGCTGGCTACACCTTC.

V gene TRBV6-6 combines with J gene TRBJ2-2, with 9 bases aligning to TRBD2. The CDR3 sequence is 16 residues long. V dropped 2 bases and J dropped 7; count of bases not matched to a gene: 8. CDR1 is MNHNY, CDR2 SVGAGI, per germline (reference sequence). Written as DNA, the CDR3 is TGTGCCAGCAGTTACGCCCCTAGCGGGGACGGCGGGGAGCTGTTTTTT. It codes for CASSYAPSGDGGELFF.

In DNA, the CDR3 is TGTGCCAGCAGCGTAAATAGAGACACCGGGGAGCTGTTTTTT. This encodes CASSVNRDTGELFF. The genes are TRBV7-3 and TRBJ2-2; no reliable D call. The CDR3 spans 14 residues. V was shortened by 5 bases and J by 3 bases, with 10 bases between the two germline ends. From germline, CDR1 is SGHTA and CDR2 FQGTGA.

This clonotype was seen only a few times. V is TRBV2 and J is TRBJ2-3; D is unclear. Germline V CDR1 and CDR2: SNHLY, FYNNEI. This CDR3 region has 12 residues. Between the trimmed V and J ends, which lost 4 bases and 4 bases, there was a span of 6 bases. The CDR3 region is CASSALSDTQYF. CDR3 nucleotide sequence: TGTGCCAGCAGTGCACTCTCAGATACGCAGTATTTT.

This clonotype was recorded a few times. V and J are TRBV5-1 and TRBJ1-5; D remains unclear. CDR1 SGHRS and CDR2 YFSETQ come from the germline V gene. This CDR3 has 15 residues. V was cut by 0 bases and J by 2 bases, with 9 bases left in between. The CDR3 region is CASSLGALGNQPQHF. Here the CDR3 DNA reads TGCGCCAGCAGCTTGGGGGCTCTCGGCAATCAGCCCCAGCATTTT.

The V call is TRBV3-1, the J call TRBJ2-6; 10 bases fit TRBD1. The CDR3 is 18 amino acids. V shed 4 bases and J 0 bases; nucleotides not matched to a gene: 6. The germline V gene has CDR1 LGHDT and CDR2 YNNKEL (reference sequence). CDR3 sequence (DNA): TGTGCCAGCAGCCTCCCGGGACAGGGGTCCTCTGGGGCCAACGTCCTGACTTTC. Its translation: CASSLPGQGSSGANVLTF.

This chain uses TRBV9 with TRBJ2-5, with 9 bases that match TRBD1. V lost 3 bases to trimming and J lost 3 bases; unmatched junction nucleotides: 9. The CDR3 runs 16 residues. Germline V gene sequence: CDR1 SGDLS, CDR2 YYNGEE. This CDR3 reads CASSAPGTGFKETQYF. The CDR3, as DNA: TGTGCCAGCAGCGCCCCCGGGACAGGGTTTAAAGAGACCCAGTACTTC.

This clonotype was counted a few times. A much bigger clone sits one base away, suggesting this may be a read error. The V gene is TRBV20-1, the J gene TRBJ2-7, with 12 bases that match TRBD2. This CDR3 region has 15 residues. Germline V gene lookup returns CDR1 DFQATT and CDR2 SNEGSKA (reference sequence). The V gene end was trimmed by 0 bases and the J gene end by 2 bases; junction bases not matched to a gene: 2. The CDR3 region is CSARELAGGAYEQYF. CDR3 sequence (DNA): TGCAGTGCTAGAGAACTAGCGGGAGGAGCCTACGAGCAGTACTTC.

The table lists this clonotype with a few counts. The CDR3 here is CASSLRNSDYGYTF. The CDR3 DNA sequence: TGTGCCAGCAGCTTGCGGAACAGTGACTATGGCTACACCTTC. The chain combines TRBV5-5 with TRBJ1-2; D gene unclear. The CDR3 sequence is 14 residues long. Germline V gene lookup returns CDR1 SGHKS and CDR2 YYEKEE (reference sequence). V shed 1 base and J shed 3 bases, with 10 bases lying between them. Together with reference TRBV5-5 and TRBJ1-2, the CDR3 gives the full variable domain: DAGVTQSPTHLIKTRGQQVTLRCSPISGHKSVSWYQQVLGQGPQFIFQYYEKEERGRGNFPDRFSARQFPNYSSELNVNALLLGDSALYLCASSLRNSDYGYTFGSGTRLTVV.

This clonotype was picked up many times. This sequence joins TRBV11-2 and TRBJ2-1, with D unclear. This CDR3 contains 11 residues. V shed 2 bases and J shed 11 bases, with 7 bases lying between them. Germline CDR1 and CDR2: SGHAT and FQNNGV. CDR3: CASSLTGQQFF. The CDR3 DNA reads TGTGCCAGCAGCTTAACTGGACAGCAGTTCTTC.

This clonotype occurred a few times. V gene TRBV27 combines with J gene TRBJ2-7; D may be TRBD2 (5 bases). V was trimmed by 6 bases and J by 6 bases, leaving 15 bases between them. The V gene's germline CDR1 is MNHEY and CDR2 SMNVEV (reference sequence). This CDR3 has 13 residues. The CDR3 protein is CASSLAAGVEQYF. DNA of the CDR3: TGTGCCAGCAGCCTGGCGGCCGGGGTCGAGCAGTACTTC.

This clonotype came up many times. The chain is built from TRBV15 and TRBJ2-5, with 9 bases identical to TRBD1. From germline, CDR1 is LNHNV and CDR2 YYDKDF (reference sequence). Germline trimming cut 6 bases from V and 5 bases from J; bases unmatched to any gene: 16. The CDR3 sequence is 17 residues long. In DNA, the CDR3 is TGTGCCACCAGTACCATACCCATGGACAGGGGAGTGGAGACCCAGTACTTC. As protein: CATSTIPMDRGVETQYF.

This clonotype occurred many times. This chain joins TRBV5-1 and TRBJ2-1; 8 bases map to TRBD2. The CDR3 is 14 amino acids. Germline trimming cut 5 bases from V and 8 bases from J; bases unmatched to any gene: 9. The germline V gene encodes CDR1 SGHRS and CDR2 YFSETQ. The CDR3 here is CASSPGTSFYEQFF. The CDR3 region has the DNA TGCGCCAGCAGTCCCGGGACTAGTTTTTATGAGCAGTTCTTC.

At least ten counts were recorded for this clonotype. V and J are TRBV12-3 or TRBV12-4 and TRBJ2-7; D unresolved. This CDR3 has 13 residues. The V end was cut by 5 bases, the J end by 7 bases, with 15 bases between. Here the CDR3 reads CASSRAHGLEQYF. The CDR3 region has the DNA TGTGCCAGCAGTCGGGCACATGGATTGGAGCAGTACTTC.

This clonotype was seen more than once but under ten times. CDR3 sequence reads: CASSYSRGYSYEQYF. DNA for the CDR3: TGTGCCAGCAGTTACTCGAGGGGCTACTCCTACGAGCAGTACTTC. This chain connects TRBV6-2 or TRBV6-3 to TRBJ2-7; the D gene could be TRBD1 or TRBD2 (5 bases each). Trimming stripped 0 bases from V and 0 bases from J, with 9 bases between. Germline CDR1 reads MNHEY; CDR2 reads SVGEGT. The CDR3 has 15 amino acids.

This chain uses TRBV4-1 with TRBJ2-1, with D possibly matching TRBD2 (5 bases). CDR3 size: 15 residues. Deletions cut 1 base from V and 2 bases from J, with 9 bases between. Germline V gene lookup returns CDR1 MGHRA and CDR2 YSYEKL. This CDR3 reads CASSQALAAYNEQFF. For the CDR3, the DNA is TGCGCCAGCAGCCAAGCGCTAGCCGCCTACAATGAGCAGTTCTTC.

The chain carries TRBV5-4 and TRBJ2-1, with 10 nucleotides matching TRBD2. This CDR3 region has 14 residues. Per germline, CDR1 SGHNT and CDR2 YYREEE (reference sequence). Trimming at V came to 2 bases and at J to 7 bases, leaving 3 bases not matched to a gene. DNA for the CDR3: TGTGCCAGCAGCTTAGCTAGCGGGGGAAATGAGCAGTTCTTC. Translated, it gives CASSLASGGNEQFF.

This clonotype was recorded at least ten times. The J gene is TRBJ2-1, the V gene TRBV4-2, with D maybe TRBD1 (5 bases). The CDR3 length is 16 residues. The germline V gene has CDR1 LGHNA and CDR2 YNFKEQ. V was pared by 0 bases and J by 0 bases, with 9 bases between. The CDR3 DNA reads TGTGCCAGCAGCCAAGAGACAGCTAGCTCCTACAATGAGCAGTTCTTC. Protein: CASSQETASSYNEQFF.

V is TRBV7-8 and J is TRBJ1-1; D is possibly TRBD1 (6 bases). This CDR3 has 14 residues. Germline V gene sequence: CDR1 SGHVS, CDR2 FQNEAQ. Trimming removed 5 bases from V and 0 bases from J, with 10 bases in between. The CDR3, as DNA: TGTGCCAGCAGCGTAAACAGGGTGAACACTGAAGCTTTCTTT. Its translation is CASSVNRVNTEAFF. The complete variable domain, with remaining parts taken from reference TRBV7-8 and TRBJ1-1, reads GAGVSQSPRYKVAKRGQDVALRCDPISGHVSLFWYQQALGQGPEFLTYFQNEAQLDKSGLPSDRFFAERPEGSVSTLKIQRTQQEDSAVYLCASSVNRVNTEAFFGQGTRLTVV.

In its sample, this clonotype was seen a few times. This chain joins TRBV20-1 and TRBJ2-2; D possibly corresponds to TRBD1 (5 bases). Germline CDR1 and CDR2: DFQATT and SNEGSKA (reference sequence). This CDR3 has 12 amino acids. Trimming removed 0 bases at V and 7 bases at J, with 6 bases between. The CDR3 coding sequence is TGCAGTGCTAGAGATCAGGGCGGGGAGCTGTTTTTT. This encodes CSARDQGGELFF.

The chain recombines TRBV28 with TRBJ2-5, with unresolved D. The CDR3 spans 16 residues. In germline, CDR1 is MDHEN, CDR2 SYDVKM. V was pared by 5 bases and J by 5 bases, with 21 bases between. The CDR3 DNA sequence: TGTGCCAGCAGTCCCCAGGTGGCAGCCCTCCAGGAGACCCAGTACTTC. The encoded protein is CASSPQVAALQETQYF.